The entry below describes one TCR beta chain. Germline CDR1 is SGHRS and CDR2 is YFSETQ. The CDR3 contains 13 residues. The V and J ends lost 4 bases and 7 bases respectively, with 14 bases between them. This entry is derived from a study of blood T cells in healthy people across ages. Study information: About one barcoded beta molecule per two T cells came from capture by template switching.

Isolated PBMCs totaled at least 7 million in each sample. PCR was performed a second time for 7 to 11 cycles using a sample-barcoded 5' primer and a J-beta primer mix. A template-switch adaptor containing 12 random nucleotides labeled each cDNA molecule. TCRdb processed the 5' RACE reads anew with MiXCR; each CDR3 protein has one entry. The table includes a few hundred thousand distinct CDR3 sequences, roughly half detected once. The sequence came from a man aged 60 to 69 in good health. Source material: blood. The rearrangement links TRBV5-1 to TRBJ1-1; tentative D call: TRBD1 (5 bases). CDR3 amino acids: CASSLGTVNEAFF. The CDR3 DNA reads TGCGCCAGCAGCCTCGGGACCGTCAATGAAGCTTTCTTT.